This T cell receptor (beta chain) was sequenced during a study of CD8 T cells in Susac syndrome. RNA, at about 0.45 to 1 ug, was reverse transcribed with random hexamers. TCRdb independently ran MiXCR on the immunoSEQ multiplex PCR reads; one entry per CDR3 protein. The sample contains some 180,000 distinct CDR3 sequences, about 94% of which appear only once. J was trimmed by 7 bases and V by 6 bases; bases with no gene match: 16. Germline CDR1 and CDR2: SGHRS and YFSETQ. The CDR3 covers 16 residues. Sample: CD4+ T cells from PBMCs. The source of this sequence is a human donor in good health. The J gene is TRBJ2-7, the V gene TRBV5-1; 10 bases match TRBD1. The CDR3 is CASTSRPGTGAGEQYF. In DNA, the CDR3 is TGCGCCAGCACCTCGCGTCCCGGGACAGGGGCTGGTGAGCAGTACTTC.